In its sample, the clone carrying this T cell receptor (beta chain) was seen once. Some clones are missing from TCRdb's copy, which holds only in-frame ones; the method was immunoSEQ multiplex PCR. The table includes roughly 70,000 clones, 82% detected once. The record originates from a study of OX40 agonist ivuxolimab in advanced cancers. Study summary: With ivuxolimab, an agonistic anti-OX40 (CD134) antibody, patients were treated. The study enrolled dose-escalation patients with hepatocellular carcinoma, melanoma, renal cell or head and neck cancer.

This receptor was taken from an adult with an advanced solid tumor such as melanoma, head and neck, liver or kidney cancer. The starting material was CD4+ or CD8+ T cells sorted from blood, obtained in a trial of the OX40 agonist ivuxolimab.

CDR3 amino acids: CASRRGTGVSYEQYF. Here the CDR3 DNA reads TGTGCCAGCAGGAGAGGGACAGGCGTCTCCTACGAGCAGTACTTC. The chain is built from TRBV28 and TRBJ2-7; 8 positions agree with TRBD1. Germline assignment: CDR1 MDHEN and CDR2 SYDVKM. CDR3 length: 15 amino acids. Germline trimming cut 6 bases from V and 0 bases from J; bases unmatched to any gene: 7.